This T cell receptor (beta chain) appears in the sequencing data of a study of cytomegalovirus exposure and HLA in healthy donors. The PCR made use of 60 Vbeta and 13 Jbeta primers. Method: immunoSEQ multiplex PCR; TCRdb's copy keeps in-frame clones and lacks some. Of about 170,000 clones in the sample, around four fifths were seen once. This clone was counted a few times. The material sequenced was PBMCs. The source is a female donor in good health and CMV-seronegative.

The CDR3, as DNA: TGTGCCAGCTCACCGATCCCCGGGACTAGGGAGACCCAGTACTTC. Translated: CASSPIPGTRETQYF. The chain combines TRBV18 with TRBJ2-5, with 8 bases matching TRBD2. The trim removed 3 bases at V and 5 bases at J, leaving 8 bases unmatched. Looked up from germline, CDR1 is KGHSH and CDR2 is LQKENI. This CDR3 comprises 15 residues. The variable domain in full, completed from reference TRBV18 and TRBJ2-5, reads NAGVMQNPRHLVRRRGQEARLRCSPMKGHSHVYWYRQLPEEGLKFMVYLQKENIIDESGMPKERFSAEFPKEGPSILRIQQVVRGDSAAYFCASSPIPGTRETQYFGPGTRLLVL.